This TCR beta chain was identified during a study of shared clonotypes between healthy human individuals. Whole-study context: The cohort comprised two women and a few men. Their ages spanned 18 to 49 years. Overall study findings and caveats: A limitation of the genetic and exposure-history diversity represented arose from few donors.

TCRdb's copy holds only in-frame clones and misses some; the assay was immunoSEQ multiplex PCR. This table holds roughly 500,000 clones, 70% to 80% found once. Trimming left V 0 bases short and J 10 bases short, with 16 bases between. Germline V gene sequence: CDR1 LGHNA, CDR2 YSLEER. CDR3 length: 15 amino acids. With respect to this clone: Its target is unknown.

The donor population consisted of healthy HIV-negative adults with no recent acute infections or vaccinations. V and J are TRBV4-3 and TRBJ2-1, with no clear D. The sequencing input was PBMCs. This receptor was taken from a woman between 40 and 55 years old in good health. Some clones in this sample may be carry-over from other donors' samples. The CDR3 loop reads CASSQEATESGEQFF. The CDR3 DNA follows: TGCGCCAGCAGCCAAGAAGCCACCGAAAGTGGGGAGCAGTTCTTC.